The 18 T cell receptor beta chains reported below all come from one sample, sequenced in a study of T cell repertoires in cytomegalovirus infection. TCRdb re-analysed the reads in MiXCR, keeping a single row per CDR3 protein. The sample contains hundreds of thousands of distinct CDR3 sequences, 24% of which appear only once. The specimen was CD8+ T cells from PBMCs. These receptors were obtained from a human donor in good health (CMV status not recorded). Some clones in this sample may be carry-over from other donors' samples.

This clonotype was detected ten times or more. The chain has TRBV6-2 or TRBV6-3 and TRBJ2-7; no clear D. This CDR3 region has 12 residues. Germline CDR1 MNHEY, CDR2 SVGEGT. V dropped 5 bases and J dropped 2 bases, with 7 bases sitting between them. The DNA of the CDR3 is TGTGCCAGCAGTCCCTCTACCTACGAGCAGTACTTC. It codes for CASSPSTYEQYF.

This clonotype was counted between two and nine times. One end of the junction does not line up with germline, which may come from a read error. The chain links TRBV4-1 to TRBJ2-1, with 13 bases identical to TRBD2. The CDR3 totals 16 residues. The germline V gene has CDR1 MGHRA and CDR2 YSYEKL. Here the CDR3 reads CASSQEGLAGVVGRIF. The CDR3 region has the DNA TGCGCCAGCAGCCAAGAAGGACTAGCGGGGGTAGTGGGCAGGATCTTC.

The chain recombines TRBV28 with TRBJ2-3; 9 bases align to TRBD2. The J segment lost 8 bases and the V segment lost 2 bases, leaving 8 bases of the junction unmatched. CDR1 is MDHEN, CDR2 SYDVKM, per germline. The CDR3 is 15 residues long. CDR3 nucleotides: TGTGCCAGCAGTTTAGGCGGGGGGGCCCTGGGTACGCAGTATTTT. It specifies CASSLGGGALGTQYF.

The chain is built from TRBV6-1 and TRBJ2-7; D is unclear. V lost 10 bases, J lost 7 bases, and 20 bases lay in between. The CDR3 extends over 13 amino acids. Germline V gives CDR1 MNHNS, CDR2 SASEGT. The CDR3, as DNA: TGTGCCATTTACCCCGCTGTGGGTGGGGAGCAGTACGTC. Translating it yields CAIYPAVGGEQYV.

This clonotype was seen only once. The gene calls are TRBV29-1 and TRBJ2-7; TRBD2 aligns across 9 bases. CDR1 is SQVTM and CDR2 is ANQGSEA in the germline V gene. Losses at the gene ends were 7 bases for V and 2 bases for J; bases not matched to a gene: 3. This CDR3 contains 12 residues. The CDR3 sequence is CSARTSAYEQYF. The CDR3 region has the DNA TGCAGCGCCCGGACTAGCGCCTACGAGCAGTACTTC.

The table lists this clonotype with many counts. The chain couples TRBV7-2 to TRBJ1-5, with 8 nucleotides matching TRBD1. Trimming cost V 5 bases and J 3 bases; bases outside gene matches: 6. Per the germline V gene, CDR1 is SGHTA and CDR2 is FQGNSA. The CDR3 extends over 15 amino acids. CDR3: CASSVGQGLNQPQHF. CDR3 nucleotides: TGTGCCAGCAGCGTCGGACAGGGACTCAATCAGCCCCAGCATTTT. The variable domain in full, completed from reference TRBV7-2 and TRBJ1-5, reads GAGVSQSPSNKVTEKGKDVELRCDPISGHTALYWYRQSLGQGLEFLIYFQGNSAPDKSGLPSDRFSAERTGGSVSTLTIQRTQQEDSAVYLCASSVGQGLNQPQHFGDGTRLSIL.

The J gene is TRBJ2-5, the V gene TRBV9; perhaps D is TRBD1 or TRBD2 (6 bases each). Trimming took 3 bases from V and 5 from J, leaving 14 bases between them. The length of the CDR3 is 14 residues. The germline CDR1 and CDR2 sequences are SGDLS and YYNGEE. CDR3 in amino acids: CASSDRGGTETQYF. Written as DNA, the CDR3 is TGTGCCAGCAGCGACAGAGGGGGGACGGAGACCCAGTACTTC.

The sample holds a few counts of this clonotype. The genes are TRBV27 and TRBJ2-2; 10 positions agree with TRBD1. Germline CDR1 MNHEY, CDR2 SMNVEV (reference sequence). V dropped 1 base and J dropped 6; count of bases not matched to a gene: 5. The CDR3 has 16 residues. CDR3 DNA sequence: TGTGCCAGCAGTTTATGGAGGACAGGGGGTCCCGGGGAGCTGTTTTTT. Amino acid sequence: CASSLWRTGGPGELFF.

The chain recombines TRBV6-2 or TRBV6-3 with TRBJ2-7, with 9 bases identical to TRBD1. The trim removed 8 bases at V and 5 bases at J, leaving 7 bases unmatched. This CDR3 region has 13 residues. The germline gives CDR1 MNHEY, CDR2 SVGEGT. CDR3 region: CASELTGGNEQYF. CDR3 coding DNA: TGTGCCAGCGAATTAACAGGGGGCAACGAGCAGTACTTC.

This clonotype was observed once. Compared with germline, one end of the junction differs, possibly owing to a read error. The rearrangement uses TRBV6-2 or TRBV6-3 and TRBJ1-2; 7 bases match TRBD1. This CDR3 contains 18 residues. Germline-derived CDR1 and CDR2 are MNHEY and SVGEGT. CDR3 nucleotides: TGTGTCAGCGATACATTCCGGGACAGCCCGCTTCTCCGCTATGGCTACACCTTC. Its translation is CVSDTFRDSPLLRYGYTF.

As to this clonotype: The junction departs from the called germline gene at one end, perhaps through a read error. This chain uses TRBV7-9 with TRBJ2-1, with 9 bases identical to TRBD1. The CDR3 has 16 residues. Per germline, CDR1 SEHNR and CDR2 FQNEAQ (reference sequence). CDR3 DNA: TGTGCCAGCAGCCCCCGGGACAGGGAATCCTCCAATGAGCAGTTCTTC. Translated: CASSPRDRESSNEQFF.

This clonotype was observed a few times. J is TRBJ2-3 and V is TRBV4-1, with a tentative D call TRBD1 (5 bases). The CDR3 runs 14 residues. Germline loops: CDR1 MGHRA, CDR2 YSYEKL. Trimming shortened V by 6 bases and J by 6 bases, and 16 bases separated the two germline ends. CDR3 in amino acids: CASSSPGAADTQYF. CDR3 DNA: TGCGCCAGCAGTTCACCTGGGGCAGCCGATACGCAGTATTTT.

This clonotype has a count of ten or more. The chain combines TRBV7-8 with TRBJ2-7, with unresolved D. CDR3 length equals 14 residues. V was shortened by 4 bases and J by 0 bases, with 10 bases between the two germline ends. Germline lookup yields CDR1 SGHVS and CDR2 FQNEAQ. The CDR3 is CASSSVGFSYEQYV. The CDR3, as DNA: TGTGCCAGCAGCTCGGTCGGGTTCTCCTACGAGCAGTACGTC.

This clonotype was counted only a few times. This chain uses TRBV24-1 with TRBJ2-1; the match to TRBD1 covers 8 bases. The germline V gene encodes CDR1 KGHDR and CDR2 SFDVKD. Germline trimming cut 4 bases from V and 1 base from J; bases unmatched to any gene: 5. The CDR3 consists of 16 residues. The CDR3 region is CATSEPGQGSYNEQFF. The DNA for the CDR3 is TGTGCCACCAGTGAGCCCGGACAGGGTTCCTACAATGAGCAGTTCTTC.

The J gene is TRBJ1-4, the V gene TRBV29-1; D unresolved. Looked up from germline, CDR1 is SQVTM and CDR2 is ANQGSEA. V was shortened by 2 bases and J by 0 bases, with 7 bases between the two germline ends. The CDR3 is made up of 14 amino acids. The CDR3 DNA follows: TGCAGCGTTGAACACCTTGCAACTAATGAAAAACTGTTTTTT. This translates into CSVEHLATNEKLFF.

The rearrangement uses TRBV6-6 and TRBJ2-1, with 8 bases aligning to TRBD2. The CDR3 spans 14 residues. Per the germline V gene, CDR1 is MNHNY and CDR2 is SVGAGI (reference sequence). Unmatched junction bases numbered 10, after V lost 8 bases and J lost 7 bases. CDR3 in amino acids: CASSYGGAENEQFF. DNA of the CDR3: TGTGCCAGCTCCTACGGGGGGGCTGAGAATGAGCAGTTCTTC.

The chain links TRBV11-2 to TRBJ2-3, with D tentatively TRBD1 or TRBD2 (5 bases each). This CDR3 contains 12 residues. The V end was cut by 7 bases, the J end by 11 bases, with 16 bases between. Germline CDR1 reads SGHAT; CDR2 reads FQNNGV. CDR3 bases: TGTGCCAGCAACGGAGTGGGGGTGGGGCAGTATTTT. This encodes CASNGVGVGQYF.

Only a few counts were recorded for this clonotype. This sequence may be a read error, since a much larger clone differs from it by one base. The chain is built from TRBV7-6 and TRBJ2-3, with 9 bases fitting TRBD1. Germline loops: CDR1 SGHVS, CDR2 FNYEAQ. The CDR3 is made up of 15 amino acids. CDR3 sequence: CVSSLGQGSTDTQYF. The CDR3 DNA reads TGTGTTAGCAGCTTAGGACAGGGGAGCACAGATACGCAGTATTTT.